What follows are 10 T cell receptor beta chains derived from one specimen sequenced in a study of breast tumors, draining lymph nodes, adjacent tissues. Axillary draining lymph nodes of breast cancer patients supplied the node samples. One entry per CDR3 protein results from TCRdb running MiXCR on the multiplex PCR reads. Seen here are 160,000 or so distinct CDR3 sequences, 25% to 40% observed once, and the top ten hold around 3.5%. Input material: axillary lymph node tissue. These receptors were obtained from a female donor with breast cancer. Some clones in this sample may be carry-over from other donors' samples.

Comment on this clonotype: This clone may be a read error of a much larger clone one base away. The chain combines TRBV6-5 with TRBJ2-7; a possible D gene is TRBD2 (6 bases). The CDR3 length is 11 residues. Per the germline V gene, CDR1 is MNHEY and CDR2 is SVGAGI. CDR3 coding DNA: TGTGTCAGCAGTTACGGGAGCGAGCAGTACTTC. Amino acids: CVSSYGSEQYF.

This clonotype was counted ten times or more. The V and J genes are TRBV9 and TRBJ2-3; 10 positions agree with TRBD2. The CDR3 runs to 15 residues. The V gene's germline CDR1 is SGDLS and CDR2 YYNGEE. The V and J ends lost 2 bases and 3 bases, in that order; junction bases with no gene match: 3. The CDR3 region has the DNA TGTGCCAGCAGCGTGGGACTAGCGATTACAGATACGCAGTATTTT. It specifies CASSVGLAITDTQYF.

As for this clonotype: This may arise from a read error, as a much more abundant clone is one base away. The rearrangement uses TRBV27 and TRBJ1-6; 11 nucleotides match TRBD1. Germline CDR1 reads MNHEY; CDR2 reads SMNVEV (reference sequence). Losses at the gene ends were 8 bases for V and 4 bases for J; bases not matched to a gene: 4. This CDR3 is built from 15 residues. CDR3 region: CASEGTGGYNSPLHF. In DNA form, the CDR3 reads TGTGCCAGCGAAGGGACAGGGGGTTATAATTCACCCCTCCACTTT.

The chain recombines TRBV18 with TRBJ2-5; D is possibly TRBD2 (6 bases). Deletions cut 3 bases from V and 7 bases from J, with 15 bases between. In germline, CDR1 is KGHSH, CDR2 LQKENI. There are 14 residues in the CDR3. The CDR3 loop reads CASSPDREPGTQYF. CDR3 DNA sequence: TGTGCCAGCTCACCGGACCGGGAGCCAGGGACCCAGTACTTC.

This clonotype was picked up many times. The rearrangement links TRBV5-1 to TRBJ2-1, with D tentatively TRBD2 (5 bases). The CDR3 is 16 amino acids. Germline loops: CDR1 SGHRS, CDR2 YFSETQ. Trimming left V 4 bases short and J 6 bases short, with 20 bases between. Written as DNA, the CDR3 is TGCGCCAGCAGCAATGAAGCCGGCATCCGGGGCAATGAGCAGTTCTTC. This translates into CASSNEAGIRGNEQFF.

This clonotype was detected ten times or more. This chain uses TRBV20-1 with TRBJ2-5; D might be TRBD1 (5 bases). The CDR3 totals 16 residues. The V gene's germline CDR1 is DFQATT and CDR2 SNEGSKA (reference sequence). V was pared by 3 bases and J by 5 bases, with 22 bases between. CDR3 bases: TGCAGTGCTAGTAGACAGCCCTCACGGGTAGTGGAGACCCAGTACTTC. Translation gives CSASRQPSRVVETQYF.

This clonotype has at least ten counts. V and J are TRBV6-5 and TRBJ1-2; TRBD1 aligns across 8 bases. After removal of 8 bases from V and 4 bases from J, the junction contained 0 bases not matched to a gene. This CDR3 comprises 11 residues. Germline CDR1 MNHEY, CDR2 SVGAGI. The CDR3: CASGQGYGYTF. CDR3 DNA sequence: TGTGCCAGCGGACAGGGCTATGGCTACACCTTC.

This chain joins TRBV11-2 and TRBJ2-5, with D hard to call. The V gene's germline CDR1 is SGHAT and CDR2 FQNNGV. CDR3 length equals 20 residues. Trimming removed 6 bases from V and 6 bases from J, with 35 bases in between. CDR3 region: CASSPRPRGNTDFRSQTQYF. DNA of the CDR3: TGTGCCAGCAGTCCCAGGCCTAGAGGAAACACCGATTTTCGGAGCCAGACCCAGTACTTC.

The genes are TRBV13 and TRBJ2-3, with D possibly TRBD1 on 7 matching bases. This CDR3 has 15 residues. The V gene lost 2 bases and the J gene lost 6 bases, with 15 bases spanning the gap. Germline V CDR1 and CDR2: PRHDT, FYEKMQ (reference sequence). The DNA of the CDR3 is TGTGCCAGCAGCTTAACATGGGCAGGGGGGGATACGCAGTATTTT. Its translation is CASSLTWAGGDTQYF.

This clonotype has at least ten counts. The chain carries TRBV6-5 and TRBJ2-2; D ambiguous. This CDR3 region has 15 residues. Germline V gene lookup returns CDR1 MNHEY and CDR2 SVGAGI. V lost 6 bases to trimming and J lost 5 bases, with 16 bases between them. The CDR3 region has the DNA TGTGCCAGCAGCCCCAGGTTCTTTCGGACCGGGGAGCTGTTTTTT. It yields the protein CASSPRFFRTGELFF.